The 18 T cell receptor beta chains below all came from one sample that was sequenced in a study of cytomegalovirus exposure and HLA in healthy donors. A multiplex PCR was run with 60 Vbeta primers and 13 Jbeta primers. This table comes from immunoSEQ multiplex PCR, and its TCRdb copy is limited to in-frame clones, with some not included. The sample includes approximately 170,000 clones, 70% to 75% of them seen just once. The specimen sequenced was PBMCs. These TCRs come from a man aged 18 to 35 in good health and CMV-seropositive.

This chain uses TRBV7-9 with TRBJ1-5, with D possibly matching TRBD1 (5 bases). The length of the CDR3 is 15 residues. V was cut by 4 bases and J by 5 bases, with 15 bases left in between. Per the germline V gene, CDR1 is SEHNR and CDR2 is FQNEAQ (reference sequence). CDR3 residues: CASSSLGGGDQPQHF. The CDR3 DNA sequence: TGTGCCAGCAGCTCGCTGGGCGGGGGAGATCAGCCCCAGCATTTT.

This chain connects TRBV19 to TRBJ2-3; 8 nucleotides align to TRBD2. The V gene end was trimmed by 8 bases and the J gene end by 5 bases; junction bases not matched to a gene: 6. The CDR3 sequence is 13 residues long. Per the germline V gene, CDR1 is LNHDA and CDR2 is SQIVND (reference sequence). The CDR3 is CASSGTRGDTQYF. CDR3 sequence (DNA): TGTGCCAGTTCCGGGACTAGGGGAGATACGCAGTATTTT.

The chain couples TRBV18 to TRBJ2-1; D not resolved. The germline V gene has CDR1 KGHSH and CDR2 LQKENI. V lost 0 bases, J lost 7 bases, and 16 bases lay in between. The CDR3 runs 16 residues. The CDR3 spells CASSPPPEMVYNEQFF. As DNA, the CDR3 is TGTGCCAGCTCACCACCGCCGGAGATGGTGTATAATGAGCAGTTCTTC.

This chain connects TRBV10-2 to TRBJ1-5, with D unclear. V was shortened by 4 bases and J by 6 bases, with 16 bases between the two germline ends. The germline CDR1 and CDR2 sequences are WSHSY and SAAADI. The CDR3 extends over 15 amino acids. The CDR3 DNA sequence: TGCGCCAGCAGTGGGTCGCCACGGTCGGGTCAGCCCCAGCATTTT. This encodes CASSGSPRSGQPQHF.

The chain recombines TRBV7-9 with TRBJ2-1; 13 nucleotides line up with TRBD2. CDR1 is SEHNR, CDR2 FQNEAQ, per germline (reference sequence). The CDR3 totals 15 residues. Unmatched junction bases numbered 4, after V lost 5 bases and J lost 6 bases. The CDR3, as DNA: TGTGCCAGCAGCCTGACTAGCGGGAGGATCAATGAGCAGTTCTTC. It codes for CASSLTSGRINEQFF.

The chain is built from TRBV7-9 and TRBJ1-2; 8 nucleotides agree with TRBD1. Germline trimming cut 4 bases from V and 4 bases from J; bases unmatched to any gene: 5. The germline V gene has CDR1 SEHNR and CDR2 FQNEAQ (reference sequence). The length of the CDR3 is 14 residues. CDR3 sequence (DNA): TGTGCCAGCAGCTCGGACAGGGAAGGCTATGGCTACACCTTC. Its translation: CASSSDREGYGYTF.

The V and J genes are TRBV28 and TRBJ2-3; the match to TRBD2 covers 7 bases. The CDR3 extends over 15 amino acids. Germline V gene sequence: CDR1 MDHEN, CDR2 SYDVKM. Trimming cost V 0 bases and J 2 bases; bases outside gene matches: 2. DNA of the CDR3: TGTGCCAGCAGTTTATGGGGGGGGACCACAGATACGCAGTATTTT. Its protein product is CASSLWGGTTDTQYF.

V is TRBV19 and J is TRBJ1-1, with D tentatively TRBD1 (5 bases). The CDR3 length is 15 residues. Per germline, CDR1 LNHDA and CDR2 SQIVND (reference sequence). Trimming took 3 bases from V and 0 from J, leaving 11 bases between them. This chain's CDR3 is CASSISQDMNTEAFF. DNA for the CDR3: TGTGCCAGTAGTATCTCTCAGGACATGAACACTGAAGCTTTCTTT.

The V gene is TRBV13, the J gene TRBJ2-2, with TRBD2 identical over 13 bases. The CDR3 has 18 residues. Trimming at V came to 4 bases and at J to 3 bases, leaving 8 bases not matched to a gene. Germline V gene sequence: CDR1 PRHDT, CDR2 FYEKMQ (reference sequence). The CDR3 bases are TGTGCCAGCAGCTCCCGACTAGCGGGAGGCACCTACACCGGGGAGCTGTTTTTT. It specifies CASSSRLAGGTYTGELFF.

This clone has a handful of counts. CDR3 region: CASSRQPGLAGGMDTQYF. CDR3 nucleotides: TGCGCCAGCAGCCGCCAACCGGGACTAGCGGGAGGAATGGATACGCAGTATTTT. J is TRBJ2-3 and V is TRBV4-1; 15 bases map to TRBD2. CDR1 and CDR2 (germline): MGHRA, YSYEKL. This CDR3 has 18 amino acids. V trimming: 4 bases; J trimming: 6 bases; junction bases outside the gene matches: 11.

Remarks on this clone: The sample carries other DNA sequences with the same CDR3. The chain joins TRBV6-1 to TRBJ1-1; D ambiguous. Germline V CDR1 and CDR2: MNHNS, SASEGT. Deletions cut 6 bases from V and 6 bases from J, with 14 bases between. The CDR3 runs to 13 residues. CDR3 residues: CASSPAGYSEAFF. The CDR3 region has the DNA TGTGCCAGCAGCCCGGCGGGGTACTCTGAAGCTTTCTTT.

This chain joins TRBV9 and TRBJ2-2; 8 positions match TRBD2. Trimming cost V 0 bases and J 2 bases; bases outside gene matches: 3. The CDR3 has 16 residues. Germline lookup yields CDR1 SGDLS and CDR2 YYNGEE. Written as DNA, the CDR3 is TGTGCCAGCAGCGTAGCTAGCGGGTTAAACACCGGGGAGCTGTTTTTT. It yields the protein CASSVASGLNTGELFF.

The chain carries TRBV7-9 and TRBJ2-1, with TRBD1 as a possible D gene (6 bases). The germline V gene encodes CDR1 SEHNR and CDR2 FQNEAQ (reference sequence). CDR3 length: 17 amino acids. The V end was cut by 6 bases, the J end by 2 bases, with 20 bases between. This CDR3 reads CASSLRGARLTYNEQFF. CDR3 in DNA: TGTGCCAGCAGTCTCAGGGGCGCCCGACTCACCTACAATGAGCAGTTCTTC. Using reference TRBV7-9 and TRBJ2-1 for the parts outside the CDR3, the full variable domain is DTGVSQNPRHKITKRGQNVTFRCDPISEHNRLYWYRQTLGQGPEFLTYFQNEAQLEKSRLLSDRFSAERPKGSFSTLEIQRTEQGDSAMYLCASSLRGARLTYNEQFFGPGTRLTVL.

The V gene is TRBV2, the J gene TRBJ2-2; D is unresolved. V lost 2 bases and J lost 4, with 8 bases in between. Germline CDR1 and CDR2: SNHLY and FYNNEI. This CDR3 region has 14 residues. The CDR3 is CASSESAGTGELFF. Written as DNA, the CDR3 is TGTGCCAGCAGTGAATCGGCAGGCACCGGGGAGCTGTTTTTT.

This chain joins TRBV7-9 and TRBJ1-1; D possibly corresponds to TRBD1 (5 bases). Trimming left V 5 bases short and J 1 base short, with 14 bases between. This CDR3 contains 15 residues. The germline V gene has CDR1 SEHNR and CDR2 FQNEAQ (reference sequence). CDR3 nucleotides: TGTGCCAGCAGCCCGAGTCGAACAGGGAACACTGAAGCTTTCTTT. The encoded protein is CASSPSRTGNTEAFF.

This chain links TRBV5-1 with TRBJ2-3; a weak D match, TRBD2 (6 bases). The germline V and J ends were trimmed by 1 base and 0 bases, with 9 bases remaining between them. The CDR3 consists of 15 residues. Germline-derived CDR1 and CDR2 are SGHRS and YFSETQ. CDR3 bases: TGCGCCAGCAGCTTGACCGGGACTAGCACAGATACGCAGTATTTT. Residues: CASSLTGTSTDTQYF.

This clone came up a few times. This chain connects TRBV11-2 to TRBJ2-3; D possibly corresponds to TRBD2 (6 bases). Germline CDR1 is SGHAT and CDR2 is FQNNGV. Trimming cost V 3 bases and J 0 bases, with 7 bases left between them. The CDR3 extends over 14 amino acids. The CDR3 reads CASSLGGSTDTQYF. CDR3 sequence (DNA): TGTGCCAGCAGCTTGGGGGGTAGCACAGATACGCAGTATTTT.

The chain joins TRBV29-1 to TRBJ2-1, with 8 positions matching TRBD2. The V gene end was trimmed by 4 bases and the J gene end by 7 bases; junction bases not matched to a gene: 21. The V gene's germline CDR1 is SQVTM and CDR2 ANQGSEA. This CDR3 spans 18 amino acids. The CDR3 region is CSVVGLTSGASRGNEQFF. In DNA form, the CDR3 reads TGCAGCGTTGTGGGCCTTACTAGCGGCGCATCCCGGGGGAATGAGCAGTTCTTC.